Listed here are 14 T cell receptor beta chains from one sample, sequenced in a study of blood T cell repertoires in COVID-19. The assay was immunoSEQ multiplex PCR, and TCRdb's table has in-frame clones only and misses some. The sample includes hundreds of thousands of clones, roughly 89% of them seen just once. Sequences were obtained from PBMCs or T cells enriched from blood (not recorded which). Receptors were obtained from a woman aged 18-30 years with acute COVID-19.

The rearrangement links TRBV6-6 to TRBJ1-2; TRBD1 matches at 11 bases. Germline V gene lookup returns CDR1 MNHNY and CDR2 SVGAGI (reference sequence). The ends lost 5 bases at V and 8 bases at J; junction bases unmatched: 4. The CDR3 consists of 13 residues. CDR3 sequence: CASSGQGANGYTF. CDR3 DNA sequence: TGTGCCAGCAGTGGACAGGGGGCGAACGGCTACACCTTC.

The chain combines TRBV5-4 with TRBJ1-2, with D possibly being TRBD1 (5 bases). V lost 8 bases and J lost 5, with 19 bases in between. Germline V gene sequence: CDR1 SGHNT, CDR2 YYREEE (reference sequence). There are 14 residues in the CDR3. DNA for the CDR3: TGTGCCAGTCGCAGACAGCTTTCCGTTTATGGCTACACCTTC. It encodes CASRRQLSVYGYTF.

In its sample, this clone was seen once. The chain joins TRBV18 to TRBJ2-6; perhaps TRBD1 as D (6 bases). V was shortened by 1 base and J by 2 bases, with 9 bases between the two germline ends. Germline values: CDR1 KGHSH, CDR2 LQKENI. The CDR3 loop spans 16 amino acids. The CDR3 nucleotides are TGTGCCAGCTCACCACGCAGGGGTACTGGGGCCAACGTCCTGACTTTC. Translating it yields CASSPRRGTGANVLTF.

This clone was recorded once. The CDR3 DNA follows: TGTGCCAGCAGCTTGAGTGGGGCCGGGGGCTACACCTTC. Amino acids: CASSLSGAGGYTF. The chain joins TRBV11-2 to TRBJ1-2, with D possibly being TRBD1 (5 bases). This CDR3 has 13 residues. V lost 3 bases to trimming and J lost 8 bases, with 13 bases between them. From germline, CDR1 is SGHAT and CDR2 FQNNGV.

The V and J genes are TRBV2 and TRBJ2-7; TRBD1 might be the D (6 bases). V gave up 11 bases and J gave up 4 bases, with 18 bases separating them. The CDR3 has 13 amino acids. The germline V gene encodes CDR1 SNHLY and CDR2 FYNNEI. CDR3 coding DNA: TGTGCCGGCCAGAGGGACATGTTTTACGAGCAGTACTTC. Translated, it gives CAGQRDMFYEQYF.

This rearrangement joins TRBV14 to TRBJ2-3; a weak D match, TRBD2 (5 bases). This CDR3 region has 18 residues. Deletions cut 0 bases from V and 0 bases from J, with 16 bases between. Germline V gives CDR1 SGHDN, CDR2 FVKESK. As DNA, the CDR3 is TGTGCCAGCAGCCAAGATTTTGAAGGCCGGGAAAGCACAGATACGCAGTATTTT. Translation gives CASSQDFEGRESTDTQYF.

The V call is TRBV7-9, the J call TRBJ2-1; 7 positions match TRBD2. CDR1 and CDR2 (germline): SEHNR, FQNEAQ (reference sequence). There are 14 residues in the CDR3. With V trimmed by 5 bases and J by 3 bases, 4 bases remained unmatched. This CDR3 is CASSLGLDYNEQFF. The CDR3 DNA follows: TGTGCCAGCAGCCTTGGACTAGACTACAATGAGCAGTTCTTC.

The chain carries TRBV12-5 and TRBJ2-2; TRBD2 aligns across 8 bases. Germline V CDR1 and CDR2: LGHNT, FRNRAP. The CDR3 is 16 residues long. V was clipped by 9 bases and J by 6 bases; unmatched bases: 15. For the CDR3, the DNA is TGTGCTAGCGCAGAGGGCCTTGCGGGAGGACCCGGGGAGCTGTTTTTT. Protein sequence: CASAEGLAGGPGELFF.

V and J are TRBV29-1 and TRBJ1-4; weak D call: TRBD1 (5 bases). The CDR3 is 14 amino acids. Germline-derived CDR1 and CDR2 are SQVTM and ANQGSEA. The V gene lost 5 bases and the J gene lost 7 bases, with 17 bases spanning the gap. As DNA, the CDR3 is TGCAGCGTTCTCACGGACCAGGGTGGTGAAAAACTGTTTTTT. This sequence encodes CSVLTDQGGEKLFF.

The chain recombines TRBV28 with TRBJ1-3; 9 nucleotides agree with TRBD1. After removal of 6 bases from V and 4 bases from J, the junction contained 7 bases not matched to a gene. Germline V gene data show CDR1 as MDHEN and CDR2 as SYDVKM. CDR3 length: 15 residues. The CDR3 DNA sequence: TGTGCCAGCAGCCCCGGGACAGGGTTCGGAAACACCATATATTTT. It encodes CASSPGTGFGNTIYF.

The chain has TRBV28 and TRBJ1-2; D remains ambiguous. Trimming took 7 bases from V and 5 from J, leaving 5 bases between them. The CDR3 consists of 10 residues. CDR1 MDHEN and CDR2 SYDVKM come from the germline V gene. CDR3: CASKYYGYTF. The DNA of the CDR3 is TGTGCCAGCAAATATTATGGCTACACCTTC.

V is TRBV6-1 and J is TRBJ2-7, with D possibly being TRBD2 (6 bases). CDR1 is MNHNS and CDR2 is SASEGT in the germline V gene. The CDR3 is made up of 17 amino acids. V shed 4 bases and J shed 0 bases, with 19 bases lying between them. The CDR3, as DNA: TGTGCCAGCAGTGCCTTATACCGGGACTCCGCCTCCTACGAGCAGTACTTC. Its protein product is CASSALYRDSASYEQYF.

The CDR3 DNA follows: TGTGCCAGCTCACCACGGGCGGGTGCTAACTATGGCTACACCTTC. Residues: CASSPRAGANYGYTF. The chain couples TRBV18 to TRBJ1-2; unclear D gene. V lost 1 base, J lost 0 bases, and 9 bases lay in between. The CDR3 consists of 15 residues. The germline V gene encodes CDR1 KGHSH and CDR2 LQKENI.

The chain is built from TRBV29-1 and TRBJ2-5; D is perhaps TRBD1 (6 bases). The CDR3 length is 12 residues. CDR1 and CDR2 (germline): SQVTM, ANQGSEA. Trimming shortened V by 4 bases and J by 1 base, and 7 bases separated the two germline ends. The CDR3 sequence: CSVAGVQETQYF. Here the CDR3 DNA reads TGCAGCGTTGCAGGGGTCCAAGAGACCCAGTACTTC.